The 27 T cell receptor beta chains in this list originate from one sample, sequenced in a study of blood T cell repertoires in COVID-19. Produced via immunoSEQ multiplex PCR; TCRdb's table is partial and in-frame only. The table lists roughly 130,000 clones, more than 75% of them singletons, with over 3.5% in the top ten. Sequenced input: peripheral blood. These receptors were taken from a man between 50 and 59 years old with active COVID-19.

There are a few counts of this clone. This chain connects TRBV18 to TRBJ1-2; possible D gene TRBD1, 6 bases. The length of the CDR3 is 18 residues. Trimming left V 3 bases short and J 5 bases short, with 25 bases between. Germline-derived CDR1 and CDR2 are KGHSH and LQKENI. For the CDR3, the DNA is TGTGCCAGCTCACCCCGGACAGTCCAAAGCGGACTCATATATGGCTACACCTTC. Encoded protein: CASSPRTVQSGLIYGYTF.

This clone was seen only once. CDR3 nucleotide sequence: TGTGCCAGTAAAAGGGACAGGGGACACAATGAGCAGTTCTTC. It specifies CASKRDRGHNEQFF. The gene calls are TRBV19 and TRBJ2-1; 10 bases agree with TRBD1. CDR1 is LNHDA, CDR2 SQIVND, per germline (reference sequence). The CDR3 is made up of 14 amino acids. The J segment lost 5 bases and the V segment lost 7 bases, leaving 5 bases of the junction unmatched.

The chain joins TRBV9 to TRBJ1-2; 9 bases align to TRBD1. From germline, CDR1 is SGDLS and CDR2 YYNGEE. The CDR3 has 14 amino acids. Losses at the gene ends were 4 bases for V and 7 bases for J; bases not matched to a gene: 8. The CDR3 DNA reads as TGTGCCAGCAGCCCCAGGACAGGGGACACTGGCTACACCTTC. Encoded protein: CASSPRTGDTGYTF.

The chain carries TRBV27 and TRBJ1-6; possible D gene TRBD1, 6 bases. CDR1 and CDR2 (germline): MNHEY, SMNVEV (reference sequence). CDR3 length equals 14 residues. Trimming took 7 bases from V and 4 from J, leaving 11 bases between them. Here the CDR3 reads CASTPTGYNSPLHF. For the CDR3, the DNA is TGTGCCAGCACCCCGACAGGTTATAATTCACCCCTCCACTTT.

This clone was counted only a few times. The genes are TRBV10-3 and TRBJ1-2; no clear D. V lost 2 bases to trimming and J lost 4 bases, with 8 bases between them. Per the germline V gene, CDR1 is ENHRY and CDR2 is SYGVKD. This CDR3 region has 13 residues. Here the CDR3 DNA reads TGTGCCATCAGTGAGGGTCAGTCCTATGGCTACACCTTC. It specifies CAISEGQSYGYTF.

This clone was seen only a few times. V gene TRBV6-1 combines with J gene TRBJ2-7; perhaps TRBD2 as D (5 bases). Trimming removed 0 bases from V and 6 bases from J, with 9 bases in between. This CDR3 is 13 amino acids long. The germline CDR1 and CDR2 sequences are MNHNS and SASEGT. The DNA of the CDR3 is TGTGCCAGCAGTGAAGCCGGGGTCCCCGAGCAGTACTTC. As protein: CASSEAGVPEQYF.

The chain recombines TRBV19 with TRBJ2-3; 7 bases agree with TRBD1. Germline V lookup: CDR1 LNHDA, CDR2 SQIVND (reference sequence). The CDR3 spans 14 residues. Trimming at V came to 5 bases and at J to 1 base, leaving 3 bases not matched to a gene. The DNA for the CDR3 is TGTGCCAGTAGTGTAGGACAGGGCACAGATACGCAGTATTTT. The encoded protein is CASSVGQGTDTQYF.

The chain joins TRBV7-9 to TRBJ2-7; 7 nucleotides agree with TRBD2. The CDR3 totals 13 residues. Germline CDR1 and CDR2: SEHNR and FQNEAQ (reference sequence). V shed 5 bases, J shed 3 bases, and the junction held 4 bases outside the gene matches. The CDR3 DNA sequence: TGTGCCAGCAGCAGCGGGACGATCTACGAGCAGTACTTC. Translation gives CASSSGTIYEQYF.

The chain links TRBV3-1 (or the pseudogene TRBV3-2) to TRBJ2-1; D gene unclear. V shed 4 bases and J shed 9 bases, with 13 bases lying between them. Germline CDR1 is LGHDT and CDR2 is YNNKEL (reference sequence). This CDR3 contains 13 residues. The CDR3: CASSLASIGEQFF. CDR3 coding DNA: TGTGCCAGCAGCCTCGCTTCGATCGGTGAGCAGTTCTTC.

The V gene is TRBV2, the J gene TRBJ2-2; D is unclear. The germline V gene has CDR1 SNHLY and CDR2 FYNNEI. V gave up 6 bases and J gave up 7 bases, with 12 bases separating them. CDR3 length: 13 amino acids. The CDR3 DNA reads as TGTGCCAGCAGGCCCTCGGAGAGCGGGGAGCTGTTTTTT. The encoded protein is CASRPSESGELFF.

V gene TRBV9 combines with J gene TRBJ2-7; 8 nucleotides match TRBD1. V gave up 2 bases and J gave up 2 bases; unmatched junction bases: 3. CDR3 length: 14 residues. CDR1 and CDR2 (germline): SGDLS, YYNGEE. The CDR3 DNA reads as TGTGCCAGCAGCGTTGGACAGGGAGCCTACGAGCAGTACTTC. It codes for CASSVGQGAYEQYF.

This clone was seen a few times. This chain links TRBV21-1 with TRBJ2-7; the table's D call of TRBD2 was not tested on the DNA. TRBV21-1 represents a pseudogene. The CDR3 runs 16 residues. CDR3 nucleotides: TGTGCCAGCAGCCAGGCGGGACTAGAGTGTGGCTACGAGCAGTACGTC. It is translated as CASSQAGLECGYEQYV.

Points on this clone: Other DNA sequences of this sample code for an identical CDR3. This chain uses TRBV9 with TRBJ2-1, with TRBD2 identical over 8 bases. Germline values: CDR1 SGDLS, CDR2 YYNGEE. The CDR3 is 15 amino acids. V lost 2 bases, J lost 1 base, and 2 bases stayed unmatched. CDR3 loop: CASSVSGGSYNEQFF. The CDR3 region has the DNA TGTGCCAGCAGCGTCTCGGGGGGGTCCTACAATGAGCAGTTCTTC.

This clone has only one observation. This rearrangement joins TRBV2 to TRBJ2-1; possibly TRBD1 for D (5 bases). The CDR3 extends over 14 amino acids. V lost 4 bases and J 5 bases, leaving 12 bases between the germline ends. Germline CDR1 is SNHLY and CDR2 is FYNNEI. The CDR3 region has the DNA TGTGCCAGCAGTGGCCCTGGGGCCAACAATGAGCAGTTCTTC. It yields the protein CASSGPGANNEQFF.

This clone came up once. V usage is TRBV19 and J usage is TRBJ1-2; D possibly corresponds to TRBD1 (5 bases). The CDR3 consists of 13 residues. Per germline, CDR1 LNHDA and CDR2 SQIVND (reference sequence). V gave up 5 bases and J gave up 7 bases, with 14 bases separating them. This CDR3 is CASSPEVRGGYTF. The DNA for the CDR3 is TGTGCCAGTAGTCCCGAAGTAAGGGGTGGCTACACCTTC.

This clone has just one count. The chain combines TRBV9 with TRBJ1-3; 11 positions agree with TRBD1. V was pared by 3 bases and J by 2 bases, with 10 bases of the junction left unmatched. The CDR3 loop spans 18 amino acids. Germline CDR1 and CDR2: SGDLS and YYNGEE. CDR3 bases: TGTGCCAGCAGCGCCAATTCCGGACAGGGGGCGACTGGAAACACCATATATTTT. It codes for CASSANSGQGATGNTIYF.

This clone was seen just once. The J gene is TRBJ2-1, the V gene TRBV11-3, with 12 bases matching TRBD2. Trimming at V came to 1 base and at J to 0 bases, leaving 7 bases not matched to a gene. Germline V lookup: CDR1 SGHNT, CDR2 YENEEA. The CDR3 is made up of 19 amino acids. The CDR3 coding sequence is TGTGCCAGCAGCTTAGGGGTCCTAGCGGGAGGGCACTCCTACAATGAGCAGTTCTTC. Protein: CASSLGVLAGGHSYNEQFF.

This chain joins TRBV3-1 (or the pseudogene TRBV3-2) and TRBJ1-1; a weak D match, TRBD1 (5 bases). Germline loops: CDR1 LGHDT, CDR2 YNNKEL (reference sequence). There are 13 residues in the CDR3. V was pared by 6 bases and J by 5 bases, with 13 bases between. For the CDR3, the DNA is TGTGCCAGCAGGCCGGACATTTATACTGAAGCTTTCTTT. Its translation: CASRPDIYTEAFF.

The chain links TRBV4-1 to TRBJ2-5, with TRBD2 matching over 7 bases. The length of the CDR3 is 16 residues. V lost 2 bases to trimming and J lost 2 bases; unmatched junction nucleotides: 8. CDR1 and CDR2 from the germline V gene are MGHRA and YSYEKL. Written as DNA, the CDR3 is TGCGCCAGCAGCCAAAATTCCGGGGGGACTCAAGAGACCCAGTACTTC. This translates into CASSQNSGGTQETQYF.

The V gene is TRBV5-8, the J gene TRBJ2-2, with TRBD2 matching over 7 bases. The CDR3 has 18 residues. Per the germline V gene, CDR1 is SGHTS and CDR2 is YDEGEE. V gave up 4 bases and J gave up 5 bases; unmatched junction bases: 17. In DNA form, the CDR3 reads TGTGCCAGCAGCCGGGAGGTATTGGCCAGGTTAAGAACCGGGGAGCTGTTTTTT. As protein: CASSREVLARLRTGELFF.

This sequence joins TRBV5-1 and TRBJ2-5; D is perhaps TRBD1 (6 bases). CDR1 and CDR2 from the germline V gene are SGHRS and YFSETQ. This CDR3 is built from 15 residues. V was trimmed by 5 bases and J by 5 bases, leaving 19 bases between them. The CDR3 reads CASSNTGTTLETQYF. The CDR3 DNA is TGCGCCAGCAGTAACACCGGGACAACTCTTGAGACCCAGTACTTC.

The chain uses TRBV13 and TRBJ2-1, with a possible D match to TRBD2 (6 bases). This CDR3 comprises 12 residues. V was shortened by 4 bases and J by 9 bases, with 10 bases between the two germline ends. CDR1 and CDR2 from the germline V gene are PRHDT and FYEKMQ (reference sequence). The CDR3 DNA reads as TGTGCCAGCAGCTCCCTAGCGTTTGAGCAGTTCTTC. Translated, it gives CASSSLAFEQFF.

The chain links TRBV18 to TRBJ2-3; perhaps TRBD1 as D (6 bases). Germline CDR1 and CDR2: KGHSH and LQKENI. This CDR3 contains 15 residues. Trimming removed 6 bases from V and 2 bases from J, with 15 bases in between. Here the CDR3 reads CASSQTGVLTDTQYF. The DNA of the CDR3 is TGTGCCAGCTCCCAGACAGGCGTCCTCACAGATACGCAGTATTTT.

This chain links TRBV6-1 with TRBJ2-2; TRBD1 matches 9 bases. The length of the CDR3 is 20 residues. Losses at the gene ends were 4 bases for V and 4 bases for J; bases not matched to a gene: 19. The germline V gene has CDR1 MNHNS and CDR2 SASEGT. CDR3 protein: CASSAAGTGRIGRGTGELFF. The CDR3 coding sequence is TGTGCCAGCAGTGCTGCCGGGACAGGGAGAATAGGCCGGGGCACCGGGGAGCTGTTTTTT.

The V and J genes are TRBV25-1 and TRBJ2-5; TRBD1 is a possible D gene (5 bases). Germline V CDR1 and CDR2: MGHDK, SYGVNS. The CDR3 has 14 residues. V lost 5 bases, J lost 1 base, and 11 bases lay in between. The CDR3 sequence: CASSRSDSQETQYF. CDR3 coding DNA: TGTGCCAGCAGTAGGAGCGACAGCCAAGAGACCCAGTACTTC.

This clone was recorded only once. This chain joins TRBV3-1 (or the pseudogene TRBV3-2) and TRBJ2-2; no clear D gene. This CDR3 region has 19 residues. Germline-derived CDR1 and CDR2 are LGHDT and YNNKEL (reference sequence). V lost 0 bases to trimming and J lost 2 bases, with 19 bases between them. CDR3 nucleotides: TGTGCCAGCAGCCAAGAAGTTCCGCGACTCGCCCTTAACACCGGGGAGCTGTTTTTT. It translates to CASSQEVPRLALNTGELFF.

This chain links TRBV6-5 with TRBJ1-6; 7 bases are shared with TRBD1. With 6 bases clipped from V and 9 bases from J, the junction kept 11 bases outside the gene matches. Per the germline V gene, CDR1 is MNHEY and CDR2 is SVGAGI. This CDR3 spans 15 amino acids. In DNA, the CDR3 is TGTGCCAGCAGATTGGGACAGAACCTTCCTTCACCCCTCCACTTT. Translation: CASRLGQNLPSPLHF.